This paragraph covers one T cell receptor (beta chain) sequence. Its antigen is currently unknown. The CDR3 contains 10 residues. V was cut by 6 bases and J by 8 bases, with 10 bases left in between. The germline gives CDR1 DFQATT, CDR2 SNEGSKA (reference sequence). These data come from a study of shared clonotypes between healthy human individuals. The study's findings and limits: With a handful of donors compared, roughly 5% of naive CD4 clonotypes were shared. Non-shared clonotypes had lower generation probabilities than those shared by all four donors. At large depth, rarefaction still showed sorted-subset sequencing to be incomplete.

At the deep level, the assay was run. Using immunoSEQ multiplex PCR, the repertoire was profiled, and TCRdb retains in-frame clones only, with some absent. The table lists about 1.1 million clones, 75% to 80% of them singletons. The rearrangement links TRBV20-1 to TRBJ1-2; possibly TRBD1 for D (5 bases). Sequencing was performed on memory CD4+ T cells from PBMCs. Described subset: CD45RA-negative fraction. The TCR was taken from a man between 18 and 29 years old in good health. Some clones in this sample may be carry-over from other donors' samples. The chain's CDR3 is CSAPDKGYTF. The CDR3 nucleotides are TGCAGTGCGCCGGACAAGGGCTACACCTTC.